Sequencing of this T cell receptor beta chain was carried out in a study of early T cells in non-severe SARS-CoV-2 infection (dated by TCRdb to the early 2020s). Turning to the overall study: TCR sequencing used bulk RNA from unsorted whole blood, so alpha and beta chains could not be paired. Overall study results and their limits: VDJdb matching was skewed toward anti-spike CD8 responses, so virus-specific expansions were likely underestimated and private and CD4 specificities were missed.

Note on this clonotype: This receptor's antigen is unknown. Nothing much larger sits one base from this clone, and base qualities are not available.

Including cysteine and phenylalanine, the CDR3 has 16 amino acids. Kept here is only the CDR3 DNA, which spans 48 bases and is read in frame from base 1. Compared with germline, V lacks 3 bases and J lacks 10 bases; bases without a gene match: 14. A case-control design nested within a healthcare worker cohort in London, UK, was used, with weekly nasopharyngeal swab PCR tests and blood sampling performed. Between 23 and 31 March 2020, the week of the UK lockdown, healthcare workers were enrolled and then followed up weekly for as long as 16 weeks. The library was obtained by 5' RACE. Sequencing instrument: NextSeq 500. Unique molecular identifiers were attached to individual cDNA molecules in the TCR library protocol so that sequencing error and PCR bias could be corrected. Sequencing covered both TCR alpha and beta chains, and within each sample the abundances of alpha and beta sequences were tightly co-correlated. The study's own analysis went as follows. Decombinator V4 was used to annotate TCR sequences for V gene, J gene and CDR3. TCRs were defined as expanded if a significant change between any two time points was detected under a Poisson model with p below 0.0001. TCR abundances were normalised to the total number of TCRs sequenced per sample and were expressed as counts per million. MAIT TCRs were defined by TRAV1-2 paired with TRAJ12, TRAJ20 or TRAJ33, and iNKT TCRs by TRAV10 paired with TRAJ18. VDJdb, accessed on 1 November 2021, was searched for TCRs annotated for CMV, EBV and SARS-CoV-2, and TCRs annotated for more than one antigen were excluded. In TCRdb, the public reads were trimmed at Q25 with fastp and aligned with MiXCR, with productive beta chains retained. CDR3 protein duplicates are merged, each entry listing the most common genes and DNA. What appears here as the V and J calls and clone size reflects TCRdb's work, not the paper's. This sample has 25,000 to 30,000 distinct CDR3 sequences in its table, and 4% to 5% of those were observed once. About 4% of the sample is in the top ten clones.

The receptor's source is an adult who was a healthcare worker with PCR-confirmed SARS-CoV-2 infection or an uninfected control (not recorded which). The specimen was whole blood. Rearrangement joined TRBV12-3 or TRBV12-4 to TRBJ2-1; 8 of the junction bases match TRBD2. The CDR3 loop reads CASSFSRFSGIWEQFF. The nucleotide sequence reads as follows: TGTGCCAGCAGTTTCTCCCGGTTTAGCGGGATCTGGGAGCAGTTCTTC.